The 3 T cell receptor beta chains given below trace back to one sample, sequenced in a study of T cell changes during pregnancy in multiple sclerosis. Only in-frame clones appear in the TCRdb table, and some are missing; sequencing was by immunoSEQ multiplex PCR. This table has approximately 70,000 clones, 90% to 95% appearing once. Specimen: peripheral blood, collected in the third trimester of pregnancy. Receptors originate from a female donor in good health, enrolled as a control in a pregnancy study.

The chain carries TRBV5-6 and TRBJ1-4; 11 nucleotides agree with TRBD1. V lost 0 bases to trimming and J lost 8 bases; unmatched junction nucleotides: 9. CDR1 is SGHDT and CDR2 is YYEEEE in the germline V gene. The CDR3 covers 17 residues. For the CDR3, the DNA is TGTGCCAGCAGCTTGGTGGGACAGGGGGTTCGAAGGGAAAAACTGTTTTTT. Protein product: CASSLVGQGVRREKLFF. The entire variable domain, with the rest obtained from reference TRBV5-6 and TRBJ1-4, is as follows: DAGVTQSPTHLIKTRGQQVTLRCSPKSGHDTVSWYQQALGQGPQFIFQYYEEEERQRGNFPDRFSGHQFPNYSSELNVNALLLGDSALYLCASSLVGQGVRREKLFFGSGTQLSVL.

The V call is TRBV2, the J call TRBJ1-6; no definite D call. In germline, CDR1 is SNHLY, CDR2 FYNNEI. The CDR3 runs 14 residues. The ends were cut back, 9 bases at V and 5 bases at J, with 14 bases in the middle. DNA of the CDR3: TGTGCCAGTGCTTGGACGGGAGATAATTCACCCCTCCACTTT. It yields the protein CASAWTGDNSPLHF.

This chain uses TRBV5-1 with TRBJ1-1, with no clear D. The CDR3 totals 15 residues. Between the trimmed V and J ends, which lost 0 bases and 5 bases, there was a span of 14 bases. CDR1 is SGHRS, CDR2 YFSETQ, per germline. In nucleotides, the CDR3 is TGCGCCAGCAGCTTGGTTGGAGGGCCGGGTACTGAAGCTTTCTTT. It yields the protein CASSLVGGPGTEAFF. The entire variable domain, with the rest obtained from reference TRBV5-1 and TRBJ1-1, is as follows: KAGVTQTPRYLIKTRGQQVTLSCSPISGHRSVSWYQQTPGQGLQFLFEYFSETQRNKGNFPGRFSGRQFSNSRSEMNVSTLELGDSALYLCASSLVGGPGTEAFFGQGTRLTVV.